This paragraph reports one T cell receptor beta chain. The antigen this receptor binds is unknown. Base qualities were left out, and no much larger clone turns up one base away. At diagnosis, peripheral blood, uninvolved tumor-adjacent lung and tumor were collected and were preserved as a mix of fresh-frozen and FFPE material. Blood samples were analyzed as peripheral blood mononuclear cells for TCR repertoire profiling. This specimen comes from a study of T cells in localized non-small cell lung cancer (dated by TCRdb to 2020 to 2022). In the study overall: T cell repertoires of 236 early-stage NSCLC patients were analyzed, with tumors being compared against uninvolved tumor-adjacent lungs. NSCLC patients had a mean age of approximately 66 years, and approximately 140 were male and about a hundred female. All 240 or so NSCLC patients in the cohort were treatment-naive and had localized lung tumors that were resected.

The immunoSEQ Assay was used to sequence TCR beta CDR3 regions from DNA. The authors processed their data as follows. T cell density was computed as TCR beta template counts normalized to usable DNA estimated by amplifying housekeeping genes. The preseqR package was used to estimate richness by extrapolating to 400,000 templates for PBMC samples and to 120,000 templates for tissue samples. Clonality was defined as one minus Pielou's evenness. To identify tissue-enriched TCRs, differential abundance testing was run on productive amino-acid clonotypes with a minimum total count of 5 and an alpha of 0.1. The Jaccard Index and the Morisita Overlap Index were used to measure repertoire overlap between compartments. GLIPH clustered TCR beta CDR3s with public tetramer-defined viral CDR3s; viral motifs required at least three viral sequences plus V-gene enrichment. TCRdb retrieved this table from immuneACCESS and kept in-frame rearrangements only. Not all clones are present; in checked studies, unresolved V genes account for under half, and no reason is known for the remainder. V and J calls and clone size are those listed in that table; D and trimming were worked out from the DNA. Within this sample are tens of thousands of clones, with approximately 83% of them counted one time only. 4% to 5.5% of the sample is held by the ten biggest clonotypes.

The germline V end is reduced by 4 bases and the J end by 6 bases; junction bases left unmatched: 3. Spanning cysteine to phenylalanine, the CDR3 consists of 14 amino acids. Of all the DNA, just the CDR3 is kept, 42 bases in frame from base 1. CDR1 PRHDT and CDR2 FYEKMQ are derived from the germline V gene (reference sequence). Here is what the overall study found, with its caveats: Because multi-region sequencing of the tumors was not done, intratumor heterogeneity could not be ruled out. Because the study design was exploratory, TCR variables were selected using unadjusted p-values without false-discovery rate correction. Higher T cell density in blood was associated with longer overall survival, whereas higher clonality in adjacent lung was associated with shorter survival. Of the top 100 tumor clones, a median of roughly 56 were detected in paired uninvolved adjacent lung; 28 were also among that lung's top 100. Uninvolved tumor-adjacent lung showed the highest T cell clonality, higher than tumor, which suggests more focused antigenic responses in the uninvolved tumor-adjacent lung.

The source of this sequence is a man between 35 and 75 years old with stage II lung adenocarcinoma. The rearrangement joined TRBV13 to TRBJ1-6, with TRBD1 identical over 7 junction bases. This specimen consisted of PBMCs, obtained before any cancer treatment. This receptor has the CDR3 CASSSQGVNSPLHF. The bases read TGTGCCAGCAGCTCCCAGGGGGTTAATTCACCCCTCCACTTT.